Here is one T cell receptor (beta chain) with its context. The antigen is not known. Patients sequenced had flow cytometry evidence of CD8+CD57+ cell expansion. There was no therapy given to any patient before the blood sampling took place. This entry comes from a study of CD8+CD57+ T cells in acquired aplastic anemia. Looking at the study overall: Each DNA sample taken from sorted CD4+ and CD8+ cells came to 3 to 3.5 ug on average. General study results and limits: Patients shared some 30 CD8+ CDR3 sequences with controls.

V dropped 0 bases and J dropped 5; count of bases not matched to a gene: 3. Germline CDR1 and CDR2: SGHRS and YFSETQ. The CDR3 consists of 15 residues. The template for TCR beta VDJ and CDR3 sequence profiling was genomic DNA. TCRdb called the reads again in MiXCR, with one record for every CDR3 protein. The table has about 160,000 distinct CDR3 sequences, 65% to 75% seen once; the top ten hold 40% to 55%. The rearrangement joins TRBV5-1 to TRBJ2-3; 10 bases match TRBD1. Input material: sorted CD4+, CD8+, or CD8+CD57+ T cells (not recorded which) from PBMCs. This TCR derives from a human donor with aplastic anemia. CDR3 nucleotide sequence: TGCGCCAGCAGCTTGGGACAGGGGGCAAGAGATACGCAGTATTTT. This translates into CASSLGQGARDTQYF.